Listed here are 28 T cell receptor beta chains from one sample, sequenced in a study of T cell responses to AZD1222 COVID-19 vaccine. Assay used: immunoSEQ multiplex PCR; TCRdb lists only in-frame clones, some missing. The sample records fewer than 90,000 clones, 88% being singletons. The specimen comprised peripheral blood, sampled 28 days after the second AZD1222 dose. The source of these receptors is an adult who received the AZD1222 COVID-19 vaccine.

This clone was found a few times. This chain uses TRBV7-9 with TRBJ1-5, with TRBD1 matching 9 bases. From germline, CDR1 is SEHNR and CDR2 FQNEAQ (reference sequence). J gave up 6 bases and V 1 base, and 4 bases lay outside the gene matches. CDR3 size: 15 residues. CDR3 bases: TGTGCCAGCAGCTTAGGACAGGGGGTAGGTCAGCCCCAGCATTTT. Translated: CASSLGQGVGQPQHF.

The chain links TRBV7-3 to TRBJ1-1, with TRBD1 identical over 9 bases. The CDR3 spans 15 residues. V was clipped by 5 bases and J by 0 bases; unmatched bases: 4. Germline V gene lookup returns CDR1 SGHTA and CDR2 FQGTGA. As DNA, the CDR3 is TGTGCCAGCAGCCCGGGACAGGGATTGAACACTGAAGCTTTCTTT. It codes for CASSPGQGLNTEAFF.

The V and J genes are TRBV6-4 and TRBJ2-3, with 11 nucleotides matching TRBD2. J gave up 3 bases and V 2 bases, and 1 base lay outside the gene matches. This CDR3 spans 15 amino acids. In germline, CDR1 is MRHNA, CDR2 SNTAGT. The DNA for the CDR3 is TGTGCCAGCAGTGACGTAGCGGGAGGGACAGATACGCAGTATTTT. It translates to CASSDVAGGTDTQYF.

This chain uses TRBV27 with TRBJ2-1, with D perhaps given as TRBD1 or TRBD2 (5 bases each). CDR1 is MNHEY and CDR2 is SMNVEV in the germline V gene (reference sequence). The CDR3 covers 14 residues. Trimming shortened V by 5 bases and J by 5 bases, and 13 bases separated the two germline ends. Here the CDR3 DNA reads TGTGCCAGCAGTCCAGGGAGCCCTCACAATGAGCAGTTCTTC. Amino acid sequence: CASSPGSPHNEQFF.

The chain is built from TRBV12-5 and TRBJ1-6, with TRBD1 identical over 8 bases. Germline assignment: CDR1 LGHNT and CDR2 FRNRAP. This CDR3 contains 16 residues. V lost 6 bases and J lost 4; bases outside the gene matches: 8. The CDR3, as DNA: TGTGCTAGTGGATCTGGACAGGGCGATTATAATTCACCCCTCCACTTT. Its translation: CASGSGQGDYNSPLHF.

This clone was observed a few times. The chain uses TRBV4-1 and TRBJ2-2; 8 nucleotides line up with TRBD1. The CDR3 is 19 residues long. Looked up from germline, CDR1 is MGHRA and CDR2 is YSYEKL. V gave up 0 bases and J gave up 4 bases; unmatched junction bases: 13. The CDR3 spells CASSQDPGQALTTTGELFF. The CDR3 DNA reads TGCGCCAGCAGCCAAGATCCGGGACAGGCGCTCACGACCACCGGGGAGCTGTTTTTT.

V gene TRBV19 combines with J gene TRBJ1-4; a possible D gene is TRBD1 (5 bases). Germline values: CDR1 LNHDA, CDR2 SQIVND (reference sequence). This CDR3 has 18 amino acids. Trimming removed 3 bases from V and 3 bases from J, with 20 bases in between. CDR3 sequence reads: CASSIGQGLGEANEKLFF. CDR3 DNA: TGTGCCAGTAGTATCGGCCAGGGCTTGGGGGAAGCTAATGAAAAACTGTTTTTT.

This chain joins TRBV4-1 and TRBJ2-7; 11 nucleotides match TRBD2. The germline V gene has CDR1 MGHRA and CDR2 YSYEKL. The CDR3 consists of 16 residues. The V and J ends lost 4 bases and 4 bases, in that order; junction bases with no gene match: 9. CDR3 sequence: CASSPTPSGRKYEQYF. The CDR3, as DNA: TGCGCCAGCAGCCCGACCCCTAGCGGGAGGAAGTACGAGCAGTACTTC.

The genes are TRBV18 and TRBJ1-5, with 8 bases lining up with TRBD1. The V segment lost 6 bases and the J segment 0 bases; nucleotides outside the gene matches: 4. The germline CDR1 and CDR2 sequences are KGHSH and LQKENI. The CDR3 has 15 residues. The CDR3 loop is CASSLRGHSNQPQHF. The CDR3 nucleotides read TGTGCCAGCTCGCTCAGGGGGCATAGCAATCAGCCCCAGCATTTT.

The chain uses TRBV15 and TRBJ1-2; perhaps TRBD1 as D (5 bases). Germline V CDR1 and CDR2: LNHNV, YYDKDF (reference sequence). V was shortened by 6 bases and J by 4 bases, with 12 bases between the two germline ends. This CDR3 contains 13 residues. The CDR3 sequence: CATSPGTVYGYTF. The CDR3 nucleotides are TGTGCCACCAGTCCGGGGACTGTCTATGGCTACACCTTC.

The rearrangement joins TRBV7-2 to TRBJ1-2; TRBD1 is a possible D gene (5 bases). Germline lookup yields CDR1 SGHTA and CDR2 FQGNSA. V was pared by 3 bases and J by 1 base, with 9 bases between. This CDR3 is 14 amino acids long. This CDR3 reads CASSLGRNNYGYTF. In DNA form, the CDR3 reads TGTGCCAGCAGCTTGGGACGGAATAACTATGGCTACACCTTC.

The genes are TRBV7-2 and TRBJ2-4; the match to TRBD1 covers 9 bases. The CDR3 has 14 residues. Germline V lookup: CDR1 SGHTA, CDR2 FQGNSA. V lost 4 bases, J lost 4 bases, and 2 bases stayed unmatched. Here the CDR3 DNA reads TGTGCCAGCAGCTCAGGGACAGGGAAAAACATTCAGTACTTC. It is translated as CASSSGTGKNIQYF.

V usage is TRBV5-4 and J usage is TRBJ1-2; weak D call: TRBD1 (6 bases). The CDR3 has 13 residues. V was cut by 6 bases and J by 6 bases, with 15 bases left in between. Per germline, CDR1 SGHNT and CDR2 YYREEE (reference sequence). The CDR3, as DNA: TGTGCCAGCAAGCCTGGACAGATCCATGGCTACACCTTC. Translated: CASKPGQIHGYTF.

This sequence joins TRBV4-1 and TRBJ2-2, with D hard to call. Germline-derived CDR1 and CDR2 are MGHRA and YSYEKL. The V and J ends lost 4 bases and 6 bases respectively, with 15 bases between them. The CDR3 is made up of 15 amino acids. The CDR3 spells CASSPRRIGSGELFF. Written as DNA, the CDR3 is TGCGCCAGCAGCCCCAGACGGATCGGATCCGGGGAGCTGTTTTTT.

CDR3 sequence reads: CASSRTGENEQFF. The CDR3 DNA sequence: TGTGCCAGTAGCAGGACAGGGGAAAATGAGCAGTTCTTC. The chain couples TRBV19 to TRBJ2-1; 9 positions match TRBD1. The CDR3 has 13 amino acids. Germline CDR1 LNHDA, CDR2 SQIVND (reference sequence). The junction had 4 bases not matched to a gene; V was cut back by 6 bases and J by 7 bases.

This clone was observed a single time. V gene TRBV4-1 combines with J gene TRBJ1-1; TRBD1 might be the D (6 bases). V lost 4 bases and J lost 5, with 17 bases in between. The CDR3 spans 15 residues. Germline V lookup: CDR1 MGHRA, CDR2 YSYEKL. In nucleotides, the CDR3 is TGCGCCAGCAGCCCGTTCGGGGGCGAAGAGACTGAAGCTTTCTTT. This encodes CASSPFGGEETEAFF.

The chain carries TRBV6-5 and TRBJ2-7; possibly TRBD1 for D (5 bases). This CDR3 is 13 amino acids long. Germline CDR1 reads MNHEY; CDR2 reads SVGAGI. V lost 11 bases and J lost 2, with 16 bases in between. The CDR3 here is CALHRDRAYEQYF. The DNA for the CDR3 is TGTGCCCTCCACCGAGACAGAGCCTACGAGCAGTACTTC.

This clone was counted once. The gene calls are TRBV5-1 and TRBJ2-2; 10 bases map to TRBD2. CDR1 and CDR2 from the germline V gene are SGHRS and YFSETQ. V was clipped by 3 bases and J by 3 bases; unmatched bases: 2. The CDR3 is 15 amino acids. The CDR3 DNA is TGCGCCAGCAGCTCGCTAGCGGGGGACACCGGGGAGCTGTTTTTT. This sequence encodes CASSSLAGDTGELFF.

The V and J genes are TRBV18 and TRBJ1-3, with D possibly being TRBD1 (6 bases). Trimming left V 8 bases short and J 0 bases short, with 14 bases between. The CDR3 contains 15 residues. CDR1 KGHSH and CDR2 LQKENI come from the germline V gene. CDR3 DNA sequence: TGTGCCAGCGAGTCAGGGGTGAACTCTGGAAACACCATATATTTT. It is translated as CASESGVNSGNTIYF.

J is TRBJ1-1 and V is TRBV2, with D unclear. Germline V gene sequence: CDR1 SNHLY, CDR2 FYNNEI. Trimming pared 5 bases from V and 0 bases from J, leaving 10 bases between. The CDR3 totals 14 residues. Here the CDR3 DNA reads TGTGCCAGCAGTAAGACATCGATGAACACTGAAGCTTTCTTT. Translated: CASSKTSMNTEAFF.

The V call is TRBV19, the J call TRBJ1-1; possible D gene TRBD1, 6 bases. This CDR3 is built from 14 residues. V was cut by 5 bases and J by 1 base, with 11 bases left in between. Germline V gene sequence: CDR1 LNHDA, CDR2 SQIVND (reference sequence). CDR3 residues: CASSPGTWNTEAFF. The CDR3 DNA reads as TGTGCCAGTAGTCCCGGGACATGGAACACTGAAGCTTTCTTT.

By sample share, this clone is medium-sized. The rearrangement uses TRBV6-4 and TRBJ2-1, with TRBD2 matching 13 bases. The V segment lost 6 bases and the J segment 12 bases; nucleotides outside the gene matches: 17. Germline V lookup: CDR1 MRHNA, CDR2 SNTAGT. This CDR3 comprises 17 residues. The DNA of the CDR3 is TGTGCCAGCAGAGAAGGACTAGCGGGAGATCTCCATCACGGGCAGTTCTTC. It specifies CASREGLAGDLHHGQFF.

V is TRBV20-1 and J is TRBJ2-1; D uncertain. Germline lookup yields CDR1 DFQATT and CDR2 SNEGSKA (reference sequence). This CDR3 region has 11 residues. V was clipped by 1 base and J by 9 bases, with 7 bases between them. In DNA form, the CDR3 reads TGCAGTGCTAGAGTCGTGTCTGAGCAGTTCTTC. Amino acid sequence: CSARVVSEQFF.

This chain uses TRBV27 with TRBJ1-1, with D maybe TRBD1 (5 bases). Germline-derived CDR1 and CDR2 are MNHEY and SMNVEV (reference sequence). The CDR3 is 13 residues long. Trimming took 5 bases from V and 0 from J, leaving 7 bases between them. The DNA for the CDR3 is TGTGCCAGCAGTATGACAGTGAACACTGAAGCTTTCTTT. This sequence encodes CASSMTVNTEAFF.

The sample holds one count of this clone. The DNA for the CDR3 is TGCGCCAGCAGCCCTAAAGCGGGAGGTTACGATGAGCAGTTCTTC. Protein: CASSPKAGGYDEQFF. The rearrangement uses TRBV5-1 and TRBJ2-1; the match to TRBD2 covers 9 bases. CDR3 length: 15 residues. Germline CDR1 reads SGHRS; CDR2 reads YFSETQ. The V segment lost 4 bases and the J segment 8 bases; nucleotides outside the gene matches: 10.

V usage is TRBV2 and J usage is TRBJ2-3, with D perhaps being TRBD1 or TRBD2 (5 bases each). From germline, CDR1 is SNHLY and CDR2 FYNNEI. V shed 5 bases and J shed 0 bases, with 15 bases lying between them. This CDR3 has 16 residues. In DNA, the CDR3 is TGTGCCAGCAGTACTAGGACATCCTCTAGCACAGATACGCAGTATTTT. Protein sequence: CASSTRTSSSTDTQYF.

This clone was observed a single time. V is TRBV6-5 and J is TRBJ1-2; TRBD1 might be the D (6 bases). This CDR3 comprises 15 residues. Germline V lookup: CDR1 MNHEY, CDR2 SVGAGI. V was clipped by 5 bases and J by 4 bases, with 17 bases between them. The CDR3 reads CASSSPGGRIYGYTF. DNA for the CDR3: TGTGCCAGCAGTAGCCCGGGGGGGCGGATCTATGGCTACACCTTC.

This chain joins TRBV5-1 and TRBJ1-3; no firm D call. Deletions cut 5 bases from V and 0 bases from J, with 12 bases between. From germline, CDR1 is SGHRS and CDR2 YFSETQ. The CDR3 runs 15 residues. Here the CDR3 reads CASSLGPHSGNTIYF. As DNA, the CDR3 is TGCGCCAGCAGTTTAGGACCGCACTCTGGAAACACCATATATTTT.